What follows describes a single TCR beta chain. This may come from a read error, since a much larger clone is one base off. From the 5' RACE reads, TCRdb called clonotypes with MiXCR, one entry per CDR3 protein. The table records over 50,000 distinct CDR3 sequences, around 24% of them present only once. Germline loops: CDR1 SGHTA, CDR2 FQGNSA. The CDR3 spans 16 residues. This TCR derives from a female donor with breast cancer. The chain joins TRBV7-2 to TRBJ2-3; 12 bases align to TRBD1. The source material was tumor-infiltrating naive CD4+ T cells sorted from the breast tumor. Documented subset: naive CD4+ T cells, CD4+CD45RA+CD25-. CDR3 nucleotide sequence: TGTGTCAGCAGCTTAGAAGGGACAGGGGGCGAGGATACGCAGTATTTT. It translates to CVSSLEGTGGEDTQYF.